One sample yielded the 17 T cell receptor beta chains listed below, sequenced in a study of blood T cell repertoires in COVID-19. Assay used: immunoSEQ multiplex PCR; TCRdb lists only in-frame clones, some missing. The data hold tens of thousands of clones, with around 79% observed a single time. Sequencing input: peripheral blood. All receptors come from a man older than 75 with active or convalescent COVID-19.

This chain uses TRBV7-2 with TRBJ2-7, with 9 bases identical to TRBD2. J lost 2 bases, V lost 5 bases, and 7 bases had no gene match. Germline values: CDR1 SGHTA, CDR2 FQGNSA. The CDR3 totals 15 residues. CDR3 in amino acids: CASSLTGTSPYEQYF. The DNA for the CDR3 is TGTGCCAGCAGCCTGACCGGGACTAGCCCCTACGAGCAGTACTTC.

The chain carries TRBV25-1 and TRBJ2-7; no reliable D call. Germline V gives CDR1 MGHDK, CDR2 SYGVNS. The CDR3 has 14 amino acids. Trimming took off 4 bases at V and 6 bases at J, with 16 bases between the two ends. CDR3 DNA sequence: TGTGCCAGCAGTGCCTATTTATTTAGTGGCGAGCAGTACTTC. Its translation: CASSAYLFSGEQYF.

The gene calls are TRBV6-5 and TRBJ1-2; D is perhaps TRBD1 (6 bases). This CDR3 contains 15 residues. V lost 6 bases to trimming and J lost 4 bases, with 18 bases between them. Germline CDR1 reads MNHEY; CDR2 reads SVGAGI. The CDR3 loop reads CASSQNYRVLYGYTF. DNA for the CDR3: TGTGCCAGCAGCCAAAATTACAGGGTGCTCTATGGCTACACCTTC.

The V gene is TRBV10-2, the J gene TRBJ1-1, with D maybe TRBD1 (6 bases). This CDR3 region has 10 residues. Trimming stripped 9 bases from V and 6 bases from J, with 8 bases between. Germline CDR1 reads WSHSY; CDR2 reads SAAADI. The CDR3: CASQGSEAFF. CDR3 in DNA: TGCGCCAGTCAGGGGTCTGAAGCTTTCTTT.

The CDR3 here is CASSQPGTAYTEAFF. The DNA of the CDR3 is TGTGCCAGCAGCCAGCCAGGGACAGCCTACACTGAAGCTTTCTTT. V usage is TRBV14 and J usage is TRBJ1-1, with TRBD1 matching 7 bases. CDR3 length: 15 amino acids. V lost 3 bases to trimming and J lost 3 bases; unmatched junction nucleotides: 7. Germline V gene sequence: CDR1 SGHDN, CDR2 FVKESK.

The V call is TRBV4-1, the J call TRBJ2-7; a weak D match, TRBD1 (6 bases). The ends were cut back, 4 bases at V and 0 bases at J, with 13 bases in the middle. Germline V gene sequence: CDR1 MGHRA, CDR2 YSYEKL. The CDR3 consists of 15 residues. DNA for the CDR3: TGCGCCAGCAGCCGAACAGGGCAGGCCTCCTACGAGCAGTACTTC. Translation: CASSRTGQASYEQYF.

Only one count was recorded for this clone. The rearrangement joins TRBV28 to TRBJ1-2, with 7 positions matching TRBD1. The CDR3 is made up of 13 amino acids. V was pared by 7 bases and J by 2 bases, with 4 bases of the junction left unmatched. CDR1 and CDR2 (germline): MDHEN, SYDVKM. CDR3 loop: CASTYRGNYGYTF. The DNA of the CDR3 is TGTGCCAGCACCTACAGGGGAAACTATGGCTACACCTTC.

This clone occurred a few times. The CDR3 loop reads CASSLAWALLFF. CDR3 in DNA: TGTGCCAGCAGCTTAGCGTGGGCCCTCCTGTTTTTT. The chain employs TRBV7-9 and TRBJ1-4; no firm D call. This CDR3 comprises 12 residues. CDR1 is SEHNR and CDR2 is FQNEAQ in the germline V gene (reference sequence). V lost 0 bases and J lost 14, with 10 bases in between.

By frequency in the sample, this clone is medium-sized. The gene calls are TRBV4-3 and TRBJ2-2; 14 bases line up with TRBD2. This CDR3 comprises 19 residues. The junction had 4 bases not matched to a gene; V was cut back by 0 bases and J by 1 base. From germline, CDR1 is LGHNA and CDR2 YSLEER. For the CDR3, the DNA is TGCGCCAGCAGCCAAGATGGGACTAGCGGGGGATGGAACACCGGGGAGCTGTTTTTT. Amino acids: CASSQDGTSGGWNTGELFF.

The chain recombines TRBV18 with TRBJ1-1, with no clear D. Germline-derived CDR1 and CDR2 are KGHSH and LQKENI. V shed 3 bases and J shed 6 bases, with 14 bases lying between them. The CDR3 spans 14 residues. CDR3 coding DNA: TGTGCCAGCTCACCTTTCATGAGTGAGGCTGAAGCTTTCTTT. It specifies CASSPFMSEAEAFF. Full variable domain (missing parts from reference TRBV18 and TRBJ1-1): NAGVMQNPRHLVRRRGQEARLRCSPMKGHSHVYWYRQLPEEGLKFMVYLQKENIIDESGMPKERFSAEFPKEGPSILRIQQVVRGDSAAYFCASSPFMSEAEAFFGQGTRLTVV.

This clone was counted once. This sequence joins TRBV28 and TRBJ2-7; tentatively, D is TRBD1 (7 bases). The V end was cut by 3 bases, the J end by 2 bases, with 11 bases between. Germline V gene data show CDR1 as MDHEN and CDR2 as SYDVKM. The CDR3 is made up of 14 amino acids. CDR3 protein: CASSFGGQTYEQYF. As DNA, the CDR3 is TGTGCCAGCAGTTTCGGGGGACAGACCTACGAGCAGTACTTC.

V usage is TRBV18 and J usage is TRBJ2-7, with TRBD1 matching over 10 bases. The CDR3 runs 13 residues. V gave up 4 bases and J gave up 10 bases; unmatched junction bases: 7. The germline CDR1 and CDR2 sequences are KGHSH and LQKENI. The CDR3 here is CASSRGQGGFQYF. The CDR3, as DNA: TGTGCCAGCTCACGCGGACAGGGGGGGTTTCAGTACTTC.

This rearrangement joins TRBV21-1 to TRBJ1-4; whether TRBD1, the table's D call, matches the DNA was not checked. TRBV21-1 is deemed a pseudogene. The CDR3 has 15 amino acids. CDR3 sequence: CASSQSEPRGEKLFF. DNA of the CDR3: TGTGCCAGCAGCCAGTCGGAGCCCAGGGGGGAAAAACTGTTTTTT.

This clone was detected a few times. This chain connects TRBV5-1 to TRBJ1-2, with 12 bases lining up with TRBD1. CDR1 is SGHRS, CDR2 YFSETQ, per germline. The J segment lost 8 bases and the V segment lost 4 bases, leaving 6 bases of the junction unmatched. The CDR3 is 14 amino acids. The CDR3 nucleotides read TGCGCCAGCAGCGGGGACAGGGGGCAAGGAGGCTACACCTTC. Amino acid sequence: CASSGDRGQGGYTF.

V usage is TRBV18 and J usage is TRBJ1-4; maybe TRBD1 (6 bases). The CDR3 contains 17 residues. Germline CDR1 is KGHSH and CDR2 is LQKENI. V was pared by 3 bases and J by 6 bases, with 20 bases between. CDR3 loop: CASSPPGRGTLYEKLFF. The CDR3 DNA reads TGTGCCAGCTCACCCCCTGGGAGGGGGACGCTCTATGAAAAACTGTTTTTT.

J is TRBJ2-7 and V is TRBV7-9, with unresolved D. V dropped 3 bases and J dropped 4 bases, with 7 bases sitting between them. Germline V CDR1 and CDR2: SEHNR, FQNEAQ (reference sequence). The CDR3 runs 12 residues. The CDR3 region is CASSFFVYEQYF. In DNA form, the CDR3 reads TGTGCCAGCAGCTTTTTCGTGTACGAGCAGTACTTC.

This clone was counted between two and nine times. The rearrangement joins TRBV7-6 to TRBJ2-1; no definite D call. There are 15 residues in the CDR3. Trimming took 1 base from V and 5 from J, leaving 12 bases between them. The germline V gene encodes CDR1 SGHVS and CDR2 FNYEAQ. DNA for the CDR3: TGTGCCAGCAGCTTAGGCGTAGCAAGGAACAATGAGCAGTTCTTC. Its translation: CASSLGVARNNEQFF. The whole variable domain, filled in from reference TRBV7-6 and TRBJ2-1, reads GAGVSQSPRYKVTKRGQDVALRCDPISGHVSLYWYRQALGQGPEFLTYFNYEAQQDKSGLPNDRFSAERPEGSISTLTIQRTEQRDSAMYRCASSLGVARNNEQFFGPGTRLTVL.